This T cell receptor (beta chain) was recorded in a study of T-cell memory formation after mild COVID-19. This clonotype occurred a few times. Its antigen is as yet unknown. Trimming removed 1 base from V and 7 bases from J, with 11 bases in between. The germline CDR1 and CDR2 sequences are SQVTM and ANQGSEA. This CDR3 has 13 amino acids. Study-wide results and caveats: Whereas later expanders leaned CD4+, clones contracting day 15 to 85 showed a balanced CD4/CD8 makeup.

Constant-segment primers served in 5'RACE that generated TCR alpha and TCR beta cDNA libraries bearing sample barcodes and UMIs. TCRdb analysed the 5' RACE reads with MiXCR anew, one entry per CDR3 protein. The table shows about 290,000 distinct CDR3 sequences, with more than 15% occurring only once. Sequences were obtained from PBMCs or a T cell subset sorted from them (not recorded which). The receptor's source is a man aged 18 to 29 who had mild COVID-19 (a few samples of this study predate the infection). Cell type and time point are not known. This chain joins TRBV29-1 and TRBJ2-1; TRBD2 might be the D (5 bases). The CDR3 loop is CSVEGGRENEQFF. CDR3 sequence (DNA): TGCAGCGTTGAAGGAGGAAGGGAGAATGAGCAGTTCTTC.